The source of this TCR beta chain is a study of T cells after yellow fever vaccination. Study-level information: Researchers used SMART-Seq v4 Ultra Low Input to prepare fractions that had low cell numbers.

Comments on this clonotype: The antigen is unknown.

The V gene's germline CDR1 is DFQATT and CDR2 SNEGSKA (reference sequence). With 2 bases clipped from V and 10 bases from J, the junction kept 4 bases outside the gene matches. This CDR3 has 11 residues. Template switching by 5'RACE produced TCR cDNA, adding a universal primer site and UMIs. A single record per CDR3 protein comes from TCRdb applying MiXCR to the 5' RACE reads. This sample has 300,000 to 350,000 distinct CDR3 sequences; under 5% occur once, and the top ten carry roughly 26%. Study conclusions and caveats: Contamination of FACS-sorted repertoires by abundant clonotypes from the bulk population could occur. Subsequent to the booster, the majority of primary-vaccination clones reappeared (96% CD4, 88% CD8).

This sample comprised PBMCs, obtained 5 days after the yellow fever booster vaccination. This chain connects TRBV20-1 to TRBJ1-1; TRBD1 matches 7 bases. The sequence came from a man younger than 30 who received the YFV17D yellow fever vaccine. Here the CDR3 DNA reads TGCAGTGCTAGAACCGGGACAGTAGCTTTCTTT. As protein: CSARTGTVAFF.